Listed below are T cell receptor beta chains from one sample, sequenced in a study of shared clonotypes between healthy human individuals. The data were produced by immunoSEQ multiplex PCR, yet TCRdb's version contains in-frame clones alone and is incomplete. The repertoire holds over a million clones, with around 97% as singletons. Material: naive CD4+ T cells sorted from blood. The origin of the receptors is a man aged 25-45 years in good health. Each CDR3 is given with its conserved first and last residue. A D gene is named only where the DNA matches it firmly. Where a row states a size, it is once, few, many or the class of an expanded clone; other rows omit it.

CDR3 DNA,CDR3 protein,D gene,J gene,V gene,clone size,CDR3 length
TGTGCCAGCAGCCCATCTAGGGGGGGCTACGAGCAGTACTTC,CASSPSRGGYEQYF,.,TRBJ2-7,TRBV11-1,.,14
TGTGCCAGCAGTTTAAGAGGTGGGGAGCAGTACTTC,CASSLRGGEQYF,.,TRBJ2-7,TRBV27,.,12
TGTGCCATCAGTGAGGGTTCTAAGAACACTGAAGCTTTCTTT,CAISEGSKNTEAFF,.,TRBJ1-1,TRBV10-3,.,14
TGTGCCAGCAGCTTAGGGCTTGGAGCTGAAGCTTTCTTT,CASSLGLGAEAFF,.,TRBJ1-1,TRBV11-3,.,13
TGTGCCAGCAGTTTACCGGGACAGGGGGTTCGGGAGACCCAGTACTTC,CASSLPGQGVRETQYF,TRBD1,TRBJ2-5,TRBV28,.,16
TGTGCCAGCAGCCAAGGACGGCGGGGAGGCCAGCCCCAGCATTTT,CASSQGRRGGQPQHF,.,TRBJ1-5,TRBV28,.,15
TGTGCCAGCAGCCAAGATGGAATTTCCGGGGAGCTGTTTTTT,CASSQDGISGELFF,.,TRBJ2-2,TRBV4-2,few,14
TGTGCCAGCAGCTTGGGCGGAGAAAGGGGGAACGAGCAGTACTTC,CASSLGGERGNEQYF,.,TRBJ2-7,TRBV5-5,.,15
TGCGCCAGCAGCCAAGATTGGGCTAACTACGAGCAGTACTTC,CASSQDWANYEQYF,.,TRBJ2-7,TRBV4-3,.,14
TGTGCCAGCACCCCTGGGGGGCTAGACTATGGCTACACCTTC,CASTPGGLDYGYTF,.,TRBJ1-2,TRBV6-5,.,14
TGTGCCAGCAGCACAGGACAGCCGTCAAATACGCAGTATTTT,CASSTGQPSNTQYF,.,TRBJ2-3,TRBV11-3,.,14
TGTGCCAGCTCTCTCGTCCCACCATCTGGGGCCAACGTCCTGACTTTC,CASSLVPPSGANVLTF,.,TRBJ2-6,TRBV18,.,16
TGTGCCAGCAGCTTGTTCTTCCTGGACTCTGGGGCCAACGTCCTGACTTTC,CASSLFFLDSGANVLTF,.,TRBJ2-6,TRBV5-6,.,17
TGTGCCAGCAGCTTAGTGGGGACAGGCTCTAGTGAGCAGTTCTTC,CASSLVGTGSSEQFF,TRBD1,TRBJ2-1,TRBV7-2,once,15
TGTGCCAGCAGTCGGGACGCCTACAATGAGCAGTTCTTC,CASSRDAYNEQFF,.,TRBJ2-1,TRBV6-6,.,13
TGTGCCAGCAGCTTGGGGCAGCTCTACGAGCAGTACTTC,CASSLGQLYEQYF,.,TRBJ2-7,TRBV13,.,13
TGCAGGGCGGACAGGGTAGGAGGCTACACCTTC,CRADRVGGYTF,TRBD1,TRBJ1-2,TRBV20-1,once,11
TGTGCCAGCAGCCCAGGACAGGGGATTGGTGGCTACACCTTC,CASSPGQGIGGYTF,TRBD1,TRBJ1-2,TRBV28,.,14